This T cell receptor (beta chain) was retrieved from a study of cytomegalovirus exposure and HLA in healthy donors. Study-wide findings and caveats: It was in a later analysis that TCR association rates were seen to vary by HLA locus, highest for DRB1 and lowest for HLA-C.

This CDR3 region has 15 residues. Trimming took off 5 bases at V and 4 bases at J, with 17 bases between the two ends. Germline loops: CDR1 LNHNV, CDR2 YYDKDF (reference sequence). PCR used 60 Vbeta primers and 13 Jbeta primers. The assay was immunoSEQ multiplex PCR, and TCRdb's table has in-frame clones only and misses some. The table lists some 200,000 clones, over 70% of them singletons, with 3% to 4.5% in the top ten. In regard to this clone: The antigen remains unidentified.

While unrecorded immune exposures were likely, the donors were nominally healthy when sampled. Material: PBMCs. The chain recombines TRBV15 with TRBJ1-2; the D gene is possibly TRBD1 (6 bases). The source is a man in his forties or fifties in good health and CMV-seronegative. The CDR3 region is CATSQDAGEFYGYTF. DNA of the CDR3: TGTGCCACCAGCCAGGACGCAGGGGAGTTCTATGGCTACACCTTC.